This T cell receptor beta chain originates from a study of blood T cell repertoires in COVID-19. Some clones are missing from TCRdb's copy, which holds only in-frame ones; the method was immunoSEQ multiplex PCR. The sample carries 63,000 or so clones, under 90% recorded once. The V gene's germline CDR1 is MGHDK and CDR2 SYGVNS. The ends were cut back, 2 bases at V and 0 bases at J, with 11 bases in the middle. This CDR3 is 16 amino acids long. Sequencing was carried out using peripheral blood. The origin of this receptor is a human donor in a cohort sampled during active COVID-19. The V and J genes are TRBV25-1 and TRBJ2-1; the D is unclear. The CDR3 DNA reads TGTGCCAGCAGTGAAGGCGGAGCCGGCTCCTACAATGAGCAGTTCTTC. The encoded protein is CASSEGGAGSYNEQFF.